This T cell receptor (beta chain) was found in a study of shared clonotypes between healthy human individuals. Profiling relied on immunoSEQ multiplex PCR, and the TCRdb table lists in-frame clones only, not all of them. The sample has about 580,000 clones, roughly 98% seen once. CDR3 size: 16 residues. V was pared by 4 bases and J by 3 bases, with 17 bases between. Germline CDR1 reads SGHAT; CDR2 reads FQNNGV. Positively selected for CCR7, the CD45RO-negative cells used as naive CD8 cells excluded terminally differentiated effector memory CD45RA+ cells. The sequencing sample was made of naive CD8+ T cells sorted from blood. This chain joins TRBV11-2 and TRBJ2-3, with D possibly being TRBD2 (5 bases). The clonotype was recovered from a man younger than 40 in good health. The CDR3 here is CASSSARARETDTQYF. The CDR3 nucleotides read TGTGCCAGCAGCTCAGCGAGGGCCCGGGAAACAGATACGCAGTATTTT.